This T cell receptor beta chain was retrieved from a study of blood T cell repertoires in COVID-19. Overall study: COVID-19 samples, acute and convalescent, were from the United States, Italy and Spain.

CDR3 length equals 13 residues. The V end lost 6 bases, the J end lost 2 bases, and 7 bases lay between the germline ends. The germline V gene has CDR1 SNHLY and CDR2 FYNNEI. Seattle's cohort entered during active infection and was followed longitudinally. Per the authors' pipeline: Amplification of reference gene primers was used by the study to estimate nucleated cell counts. Sequenced by immunoSEQ multiplex PCR; TCRdb stores in-frame clones only, minus some. V and J calls plus clone size are reproduced from that table; the DNA served to infer D and trimming. Here the sample spans hundreds of thousands of clones, roughly 86% being singletons.

The sequence was obtained from a woman aged 60 to 75 with COVID-19, enrolled during active disease. This rearrangement joins TRBV2 to TRBJ2-2, with a possible D match to TRBD1 (5 bases). The sample taken for sequencing was peripheral blood. CDR3 sequence: CASRGRNTGELFF. The DNA of the CDR3 is TGTGCCAGCAGGGGGCGTAACACCGGGGAGCTGTTTTTT.